Described below is a single T cell receptor (beta chain) sequence and its context. Antigen specificity is unknown. The data derive from a study of cytomegalovirus exposure and HLA in healthy donors. Study-level background: There were some 400 genotyped donors. Of these, roughly 84% fell in the genetic ancestry cluster associated with self-reported Caucasian donors.

Germline CDR1 and CDR2: ENHRY and SYGVKD. The CDR3 totals 17 residues. V shed 3 bases and J 0 bases; nucleotides not matched to a gene: 5. Whole-study findings and limits: Later on, an analysis tied 15,000 to 20,000 TCR beta sequences to HLA alleles at 0.05 false discovery rate. Later analysis demonstrated an association between a missense DCLRE1C variant and TCR beta V- and J-gene trimming. The study assumed roughly uniform donor sequencing depth for presence/absence analyses.

PCR employed 60 Vbeta and 13 Jbeta primers. The repertoire was sequenced with immunoSEQ multiplex PCR; TCRdb's copy has only in-frame clones and lacks some. The data show more than 85,000 clones, approximately 73% seen once. This clonotype originated in a woman in her 50s in good health and CMV-seropositive. The chain recombines TRBV10-3 with TRBJ2-5; 12 bases match TRBD2. The source material was PBMCs. This chain's CDR3 is CAISDHGTSGYQETQYF. DNA of the CDR3: TGTGCCATCAGTGATCACGGGACTAGCGGGTACCAAGAGACCCAGTACTTC.